This T cell receptor beta chain was sequenced for a study of ipilimumab plus nivolumab after autologous stem cell transplantation. In the study overall: The DLBCL group included primary refractory and relapsed cases. Findings of the study overall: Per the authors, repertoire, Treg and microbiota data justify further study.

This clone was observed once. What it binds is not known. Repertoires were generated with immunoSEQ multiplex PCR, while TCRdb's copy carries only in-frame clones and drops some. This table has 20,000 to 25,000 clones, 77% appearing once. The sample was PBMCs, taken in a trial of ipilimumab plus nivolumab as post-transplant consolidation. The sequence came from a male donor with diffuse large B-cell lymphoma.

This chain's CDR3 is CASSETPGQGNTEAFF. The DNA of the CDR3 is TGCGCCAGCAGCGAAACACCGGGACAGGGGAACACTGAAGCTTTCTTT. This chain connects TRBV5-1 to TRBJ1-1; TRBD1 matches 9 bases. J lost 1 base, V lost 4 bases, and 8 bases had no gene match. This CDR3 region has 16 residues. Germline V gene lookup returns CDR1 SGHRS and CDR2 YFSETQ.